Described below is a single T cell receptor beta chain sequence and its context. Its antigen is still unknown. No base quality information exists; no much larger clone differs at one position. The data stem from a study of T cell responses to AZD1222 COVID-19 vaccine (TCRdb year 2021). As for the study more broadly: TCR sequencing covered roughly 230 trial participants: some 210 given two doses of AZD1222 and 26 given two doses of MenACWY control vaccine. Enrollment into the trials was organized by age into subgroups of 18-55, 56-69 and 70-plus years, and those subgroups contained approximately 160, 26 and 62 TCR-sequenced participants, respectively. Overall study results and their limits: Participants were mostly white British, with more females than males. The authors suggested clonal diversity may have been underestimated. After two AZD1222 doses, spike-specific TCR breadth and depth were significantly higher than at day 0 and than in MenACWY recipients. The whole spike protein was spanned by vaccine-associated CD4 TCRs, and dominant responses were seen in regions 160-218 and 743-854. Nearly half of unique spike-specific TCRs reportedly recognized epitopes outside regions mutated in the B.1.351 and B.1.1.7 variants. Conclusions about previously exposed vaccinees are limited because only five to seven AZD1222 recipients were SARS-CoV-2 seropositive at baseline. The 56-69-year group was small, and its depth increase did not reach significance, likely because of low power. Because no day 14 peak-response samples were available, the repertoires could be characterized only after the peak T cell response.

The CDR3 regions of human TCRbeta chains were analyzed by immunosequencing. The published analysis was carried out like this. Repertoire TCRs were checked for matches against a reference library of SARS-CoV-2-specific TCRs that had been generated using the MIRA antigen-specificity platform. Breadth was defined as the fraction of unique TCRs that were SARS-CoV-2-associated, and depth was defined as the fraction of total T cells that were SARS-CoV-2-associated. Using the MIRA data, each spike-specific TCR was assigned both to the spike region to which the TCR was reactive and to a CD4 or CD8 class. Log10-transformed breadth and depth values were compared by one-way ANOVA with Sidak's multiple comparisons tests. In TCRdb, the immuneACCESS table is reduced to in-frame sequences with V and J assigned. These tables do not hold every clone; where another copy was compared, an unresolved V gene accounts for under half, and the others remain unexplained. Clone size and V and J calls were adopted from that table, with D and trimming inferred from the DNA. The sample table records over 65,000 clones; around nine tenths of these occur just once. In total, the top ten clones hold about 7% of the sample.

There are 16 amino acids in the CDR3, from cysteine to phenylalanine inclusive. CDR3 DNA is the only sequence kept; it has 48 bases, read in frame from the first base. The germline V gene encodes CDR1 MNHEY and CDR2 SVGEGT. The V end loses 5 bases and the J end loses 1 base, and a stretch of 15 bases separates them. This sample's time point label indicates: about 28 days (+/-7) after the second vaccine dose. AZD1222 recipients with second doses at about 4 weeks or about 12 weeks were pooled, because spike-specific TCR depth and breadth did not differ between schedules. Vaccinee samples were obtained from the UK trials COV001 and COV002, which included a single-blind randomized controlled phase 2/3 trial of AZD1222 (ChAdOx1 nCoV-19) in healthy adults. Trial participant PBMC samples were collected at day 0 and day 28 after the second dose for TCRbeta chain sequencing.

The chain is assembled from TRBV6-2 or TRBV6-3 and TRBJ1-5, with a weak D call of TRBD1 (6 bases match). The clonotype comes from an adult who received the AZD1222 COVID-19 vaccine. Source: peripheral blood, taken 28 days after the second AZD1222 dose. The nucleotide sequence is TGTGCCAGCAGTAAAGGGGGGACGGGAAGCAATCAGCCCCAGCATTTT. Its translation is CASSKGGTGSNQPQHF.